A single sample gave rise to the 24 T cell receptor beta chains below, sequenced in a study of early T cells in non-severe SARS-CoV-2 infection (dated by TCRdb to the early 2020s). The method was 5' RACE. The sample was run on a NextSeq 500. TCRdb reprocessed the public reads (quality trimming at Q25 with fastp, clone calling with MiXCR) and kept in-frame beta chains. Records with the same CDR3 protein are collapsed into one entry carrying the most frequent genes and DNA. The sample data list tens of thousands of distinct CDR3 sequences, and 4.9% of these were observed just once. The ten largest clones add up to approximately 4.9% of the sample. The sequenced sample consisted of whole blood. The receptors derive from an adult who was a healthcare worker with PCR-confirmed SARS-CoV-2 infection or an uninfected control (not recorded which).

This clonotype was detected many times. The genes are TRBV27 and TRBJ1-6, with 8 bases aligning to TRBD1. Per the germline V gene, CDR1 is MNHEY and CDR2 is SMNVEV (reference sequence). Losses at the gene ends were 0 bases for V and 12 bases for J; bases not matched to a gene: 7. The CDR3 consists of 15 residues. CDR3 sequence reads: CASSLSLRQGKPLHF. The DNA of the CDR3 is TGTGCCAGCAGTTTATCCCTACGACAGGGGAAACCCCTCCACTTT.

This clonotype has a handful of counts. The chain has TRBV18 and TRBJ2-1; D might be TRBD1 (5 bases). Germline V lookup: CDR1 KGHSH, CDR2 LQKENI. V lost 3 bases to trimming and J lost 5 bases, with 14 bases between them. This CDR3 has 15 residues. CDR3 sequence (DNA): TGTGCCAGCTCACCTGGAACGACAGCACACAATGAGCAGTTCTTC. This encodes CASSPGTTAHNEQFF.

This clonotype was detected a few times. V is TRBV14 and J is TRBJ1-6; a weak D match, TRBD1 (5 bases). The CDR3 is made up of 12 amino acids. The V end was cut by 5 bases, the J end by 7 bases, with 6 bases between. Per the germline V gene, CDR1 is SGHDN and CDR2 is FVKESK. The chain's CDR3 is CASSRGNSPLHF. The CDR3 DNA follows: TGTGCCAGCAGCAGGGGAAATTCACCCCTCCACTTT.

This clonotype was recorded a few times. The rearrangement links TRBV20-1 to TRBJ1-2; D unresolved. CDR1 DFQATT and CDR2 SNEGSKA come from the germline V gene (reference sequence). V was pared by 0 bases and J by 5 bases, with 19 bases between. This CDR3 region has 16 residues. The CDR3 bases are TGCAGTGCTAGAGATTTAGTAAGGCCCCTTGGTTATGGCTACACCTTC. It yields the protein CSARDLVRPLGYGYTF.

The rearrangement uses TRBV7-6 and TRBJ2-2; D ambiguous. Per the germline V gene, CDR1 is SGHVS and CDR2 is FNYEAQ. The V gene lost 5 bases and the J gene lost 7 bases, with 20 bases spanning the gap. The CDR3 has 16 residues. The DNA of the CDR3 is TGTGCCAGCAGCGATTGGGTCCGCAGGTCGGGCGGGGAGCTGTTTTTT. This sequence encodes CASSDWVRRSGGELFF.

This clonotype has a count of ten or more. The J gene is TRBJ2-3, the V gene TRBV7-2; 12 bases map to TRBD2. The CDR3 is 16 residues long. Germline V gene data show CDR1 as SGHTA and CDR2 as FQGNSA. V was pared by 5 bases and J by 3 bases, with 6 bases of the junction left unmatched. The chain's CDR3 is CASSPSSGGVTDTQYF. DNA for the CDR3: TGTGCCAGCAGCCCCTCTAGCGGGGGGGTAACAGATACGCAGTATTTT.

This clonotype has just a few counts. V gene TRBV5-1 combines with J gene TRBJ2-7; D may be TRBD1 (6 bases). The V gene lost 1 base and the J gene lost 9 bases, with 14 bases spanning the gap. CDR1 is SGHRS and CDR2 is YFSETQ in the germline V gene. This CDR3 spans 13 amino acids. The chain's CDR3 is CASSLPGEGGQYF. CDR3 coding DNA: TGCGCCAGCAGCTTGCCCGGAGAAGGGGGGCAGTACTTC.

This clonotype was picked up a small number of times. V usage is TRBV7-9 and J usage is TRBJ1-1; D is uncertain. This CDR3 has 13 amino acids. V lost 5 bases and J 4 bases, leaving 11 bases between the germline ends. Per germline, CDR1 SEHNR and CDR2 FQNEAQ (reference sequence). The CDR3 nucleotides read TGTGCCAGCAGCGACCCGCTTAGCACTGAAGCTTTCTTT. As protein: CASSDPLSTEAFF.

J is TRBJ2-3 and V is TRBV29-1; D assignment may be TRBD1 or TRBD2 (5 bases each). The CDR3 covers 12 residues. The germline V gene encodes CDR1 SQVTM and CDR2 ANQGSEA. Deletions cut 7 bases from V and 0 bases from J, with 8 bases between. CDR3 sequence: CSARDSTDTQYF. The CDR3 DNA reads TGCAGCGCTCGGGACAGCACAGATACGCAGTATTTT.

This clonotype showed up many times. V usage is TRBV13 and J usage is TRBJ2-2; possibly TRBD1 for D (6 bases). The CDR3 contains 16 residues. CDR1 PRHDT and CDR2 FYEKMQ come from the germline V gene (reference sequence). Trimming removed 3 bases at V and 4 bases at J, with 15 bases between. The CDR3 sequence: CASSFPDSLGTGELFF. CDR3 in DNA: TGTGCCAGCAGCTTCCCGGACAGCCTAGGCACCGGGGAGCTGTTTTTT.

This clonotype came up many times. The genes are TRBV11-3 and TRBJ2-1; D unclear. Germline V gene sequence: CDR1 SGHNT, CDR2 YENEEA. The CDR3 totals 13 residues. The germline V and J ends were trimmed by 5 bases and 6 bases, with 11 bases remaining between them. CDR3 amino acids: CASSLRPSNEQFF. The CDR3 DNA sequence: TGTGCCAGCAGCCTCCGACCGTCCAATGAGCAGTTCTTC.

This clonotype was counted many times. This rearrangement joins TRBV12-3 or TRBV12-4 to TRBJ2-1; TRBD2 might be the D (6 bases). The CDR3 totals 12 residues. V was clipped by 3 bases and J by 13 bases, with 13 bases between them. The CDR3 spells CASSFGGTVQFF. The CDR3 nucleotides are TGTGCCAGCAGTTTTGGGGGGACGGTACAGTTCTTC.

In this sample, this clonotype turned up many times. The chain has TRBV20-1 and TRBJ2-6; no firm D call. Deletions cut 5 bases from V and 4 bases from J, with 12 bases between. Germline CDR1 and CDR2: DFQATT and SNEGSKA (reference sequence). The CDR3 runs 14 residues. This chain's CDR3 is CSAPEASGANVLTF. CDR3 DNA sequence: TGCAGTGCTCCCGAGGCGTCGGGGGCCAACGTCCTGACTTTC.

This clonotype was found many times. The chain links TRBV10-3 to TRBJ2-3; 9 bases line up with TRBD2. Unmatched junction bases numbered 6, after V lost 7 bases and J lost 4 bases. The CDR3 spans 14 residues. Per the germline V gene, CDR1 is ENHRY and CDR2 is SYGVKD. The CDR3 loop reads CAITREGLSDTQYF. CDR3 nucleotides: TGTGCCATCACGCGGGAGGGCCTCTCAGATACGCAGTATTTT.

The V gene is TRBV6-5, the J gene TRBJ1-1; no firm D call. Germline assignment: CDR1 MNHEY and CDR2 SVGAGI. V was clipped by 5 bases and J by 1 base, with 11 bases between them. There are 14 residues in the CDR3. CDR3 bases: TGTGCCAGCAGTGCGTTCACCACGAACACTGAAGCTTTCTTT. It codes for CASSAFTTNTEAFF.

This clonotype was seen ten or more times. This chain connects TRBV20-1 to TRBJ1-2; no reliable D call. CDR1 and CDR2 from the germline V gene are DFQATT and SNEGSKA (reference sequence). This CDR3 is built from 13 residues. V was clipped by 5 bases and J by 8 bases, with 18 bases between them. CDR3 loop: CSAWPRTVGGYTF. CDR3 coding DNA: TGCAGTGCTTGGCCACGAACTGTGGGCGGCTACACCTTC.

Note on this clonotype: One base away lies a much larger clone, so this may be a sequencing read error. The chain is built from TRBV6-6 and TRBJ2-2; 13 nucleotides agree with TRBD2. Germline CDR1 is MNHNY and CDR2 is SVGAGI (reference sequence). The CDR3 consists of 15 residues. J lost 6 bases, V lost 10 bases, and 8 bases had no gene match. In nucleotides, the CDR3 is TGTGCCAACAGCTCACTAGCGGGGGGGCCCGGGGAGCTGTTTTTT. Its protein product is CANSSLAGGPGELFF.

In its sample, this clonotype was seen many times. The chain joins TRBV20-1 to TRBJ2-3; D gene uncertain. Per the germline V gene, CDR1 is DFQATT and CDR2 is SNEGSKA (reference sequence). This CDR3 has 13 residues. V shed 6 bases and J shed 0 bases, with 10 bases lying between them. CDR3 DNA: TGCAGTGCGTGGGAAAGCAGCACAGATACGCAGTATTTT. Translated: CSAWESSTDTQYF.

This clonotype came up many times. The chain combines TRBV5-1 with TRBJ1-5; the D is unclear. The germline V and J ends were trimmed by 2 bases and 3 bases, with 9 bases remaining between them. Germline V CDR1 and CDR2: SGHRS, YFSETQ. The CDR3 sequence is 14 residues long. The DNA of the CDR3 is TGCGCCAGCAGCTTAGGTGGCACCAATCAGCCCCAGCATTTT. Translated, it gives CASSLGGTNQPQHF.

This clonotype was seen repeatedly, ten times or more. The V and J genes are TRBV20-1 and TRBJ2-5; TRBD2 is a possible D gene (5 bases). The V end was cut by 6 bases, the J end by 2 bases, with 16 bases between. Looked up from germline, CDR1 is DFQATT and CDR2 is SNEGSKA (reference sequence). This CDR3 is built from 14 residues. CDR3 nucleotide sequence: TGCAGTGCCCGAGGAGGTTCGGGGCAAGAGACCCAGTACTTC. This sequence encodes CSARGGSGQETQYF.

The V and J genes are TRBV10-3 and TRBJ2-5; D is unresolved. The length of the CDR3 is 13 residues. In germline, CDR1 is ENHRY, CDR2 SYGVKD. V was shortened by 2 bases and J by 1 base, with 5 bases between the two germline ends. The CDR3 loop is CAISEDTQETQYF. In DNA form, the CDR3 reads TGTGCCATCAGTGAGGACACCCAAGAGACCCAGTACTTC.

This clonotype was found a few times. V gene TRBV7-3 combines with J gene TRBJ2-5; 11 nucleotides match TRBD2. Germline loops: CDR1 SGHTA, CDR2 FQGTGA. J lost 5 bases, V lost 4 bases, and 6 bases had no gene match. CDR3 length: 15 residues. The CDR3 sequence: CASSYLAGGSETQYF. The CDR3 DNA reads TGTGCCAGCAGCTACCTAGCGGGAGGTAGTGAGACCCAGTACTTC.

This clonotype was observed at least ten times. The rearrangement links TRBV7-2 to TRBJ2-4; D possibly corresponds to TRBD2 (5 bases). The V gene's germline CDR1 is SGHTA and CDR2 FQGNSA. The CDR3 runs to 16 residues. Trimming took 0 bases from V and 0 from J, leaving 9 bases between them. CDR3 in amino acids: CASSLAGDLAKNIQYF. The CDR3 DNA reads TGTGCCAGCAGCTTAGCGGGAGATCTAGCCAAAAACATTCAGTACTTC. Drawing the rest from reference TRBV7-2 and TRBJ2-4, the complete variable domain is GAGVSQSPSNKVTEKGKDVELRCDPISGHTALYWYRQSLGQGLEFLIYFQGNSAPDKSGLPSDRFSAERTGGSVSTLTIQRTQQEDSAVYLCASSLAGDLAKNIQYFGAGTRLSVL.

This clonotype has more than one count but fewer than ten. This sequence joins TRBV7-2 and TRBJ1-3, with 7 bases identical to TRBD1. The CDR3 covers 15 residues. Germline CDR1 and CDR2: SGHTA and FQGNSA. The trim removed 2 bases at V and 0 bases at J, leaving 1 base unmatched. The CDR3 DNA sequence: TGTGCCAGCAGCTTACAGGGGGGCTCTGGAAACACCATATATTTT. Amino acids: CASSLQGGSGNTIYF.